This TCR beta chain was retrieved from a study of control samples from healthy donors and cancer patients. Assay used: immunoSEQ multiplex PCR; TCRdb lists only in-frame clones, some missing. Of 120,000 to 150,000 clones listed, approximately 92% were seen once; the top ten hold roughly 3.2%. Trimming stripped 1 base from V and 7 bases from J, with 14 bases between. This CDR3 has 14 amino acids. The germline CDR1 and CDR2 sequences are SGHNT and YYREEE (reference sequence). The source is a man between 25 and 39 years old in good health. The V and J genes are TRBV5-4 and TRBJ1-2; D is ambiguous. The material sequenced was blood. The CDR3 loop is CASSLSVLGIGYTF. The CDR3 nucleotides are TGTGCCAGCAGCTTGTCGGTCCTTGGCATTGGCTACACCTTC.